These 21 T cell receptor beta chains came from one sample sequenced in a study of blood T cell repertoires in COVID-19. Clones were sequenced by immunoSEQ multiplex PCR, and TCRdb holds only the in-frame ones, with some missing. Counted here are roughly 300,000 clones, roughly 90% occurring once; the ten biggest clones make up more than 0.9%. Sequencing was done on a sample of PBMCs or T cells enriched from blood (not recorded which). Every receptor here comes from a woman in her 30s who had recovered from COVID-19.

The chain employs TRBV4-3 and TRBJ1-1, with D uncertain. Germline loops: CDR1 LGHNA, CDR2 YSLEER. Trimming took off 0 bases at V and 1 base at J, with 3 bases between the two ends. There are 13 residues in the CDR3. The DNA of the CDR3 is TGCGCCAGCAGCCAAGAGGCGAACACTGAAGCTTTCTTT. Protein: CASSQEANTEAFF.

The J gene is TRBJ1-1, the V gene TRBV19; maybe TRBD1 (5 bases). Between the trimmed V and J ends, which lost 1 base and 4 bases, there was a span of 13 bases. There are 15 residues in the CDR3. The germline CDR1 and CDR2 sequences are LNHDA and SQIVND (reference sequence). The CDR3 DNA reads TGTGCCAGTAGTATAGGGGGCAATCTGGCCACTGAAGCTTTCTTT. Its translation is CASSIGGNLATEAFF.

The table lists this clone with a few counts. CDR3 nucleotide sequence: TGTGCCAGCAGTGGACGGACAGAGAGCAATCAGCCCCAGCATTTT. Its translation: CASSGRTESNQPQHF. This rearrangement joins TRBV2 to TRBJ1-5, with a possible D match to TRBD1 (6 bases). The CDR3 has 15 amino acids. V was pared by 4 bases and J by 1 base, with 11 bases between. The germline V gene has CDR1 SNHLY and CDR2 FYNNEI.

This clone turned up a few times. The chain uses TRBV19 and TRBJ1-1, with D possibly being TRBD1 (5 bases). The germline gives CDR1 LNHDA, CDR2 SQIVND (reference sequence). The CDR3 has 13 amino acids. V gave up 4 bases and J gave up 5 bases, with 11 bases separating them. The CDR3 spells CASSRGRATEAFF. For the CDR3, the DNA is TGTGCCAGTAGTAGGGGCAGGGCGACTGAAGCTTTCTTT. The whole variable domain, remainder taken from reference TRBV19 and TRBJ1-1, is DGGITQSPKYLFRKEGQNVTLSCEQNLNHDAMYWYRQDPGQGLRLIYYSQIVNDFQKGDIAEGYSVSREKKESFPLTVTSAQKNPTAFYLCASSRGRATEAFFGQGTRLTVV.

V and J are TRBV6-5 and TRBJ1-2; 7 bases match TRBD1. The length of the CDR3 is 14 residues. V was pared by 2 bases and J by 5 bases, with 5 bases of the junction left unmatched. CDR1 is MNHEY and CDR2 is SVGAGI in the germline V gene. The CDR3 sequence: CASSYPLQGYGYTF. CDR3 sequence (DNA): TGTGCCAGCAGTTACCCATTACAGGGGTATGGCTACACCTTC.

J is TRBJ1-2 and V is TRBV6-5; a weak D match, TRBD1 (5 bases). The CDR3 extends over 15 amino acids. V lost 0 bases and J lost 6, with 14 bases in between. CDR1 and CDR2 from the germline V gene are MNHEY and SVGAGI. The CDR3 protein is CASSYSILPGHGYTF. CDR3 coding DNA: TGTGCCAGCAGTTACTCGATTTTGCCAGGGCATGGCTACACCTTC.

This clone was seen more than once but under ten times. V gene TRBV27 combines with J gene TRBJ1-5; D is unclear. CDR1 MNHEY and CDR2 SMNVEV come from the germline V gene (reference sequence). The CDR3 length is 12 residues. The V end was cut by 5 bases, the J end by 11 bases, with 13 bases between. CDR3 region: CASSPHAGTQHF. CDR3 DNA: TGTGCCAGCAGTCCCCATGCGGGTACCCAGCATTTT.

V and J are TRBV11-2 and TRBJ2-5, with TRBD2 matching over 9 bases. After removal of 5 bases from V and 7 bases from J, the junction contained 14 bases not matched to a gene. The CDR3 has 16 residues. Looked up from germline, CDR1 is SGHAT and CDR2 is FQNNGV. The CDR3 protein is CASSPISGGAGGTQYF. The DNA for the CDR3 is TGTGCCAGCAGCCCGATTAGCGGGGGCGCGGGTGGGACCCAGTACTTC.

CDR3 nucleotide sequence: TGTGCCAGCAGTTTCGACAGCTATGGCTACACCTTC. Its translation is CASSFDSYGYTF. This chain connects TRBV28 to TRBJ1-2, with a tentative D call TRBD1 (5 bases). CDR3 length: 12 amino acids. With 3 bases removed from V and 4 bases from J, the gap between germline ends came to 6 bases. Germline V gives CDR1 MDHEN, CDR2 SYDVKM.

The V call is TRBV28, the J call TRBJ1-5, with D tentatively TRBD1 (6 bases). The CDR3 extends over 18 amino acids. Germline CDR1 MDHEN, CDR2 SYDVKM. V gave up 1 base and J gave up 2 bases, with 18 bases separating them. CDR3 region: CASSLYEGVVLGNQPQHF. The CDR3 coding sequence is TGTGCCAGCAGTTTATATGAGGGGGTAGTCTTGGGCAATCAGCCCCAGCATTTT. The variable domain in full, completed from reference TRBV28 and TRBJ1-5, reads DVKVTQSSRYLVKRTGEKVFLECVQDMDHENMFWYRQDPGLGLRLIYFSYDVKMKEKGDIPEGYSVSREKKERFSLILESASTNQTSMYLCASSLYEGVVLGNQPQHFGDGTRLSIL.

V is TRBV28 and J is TRBJ2-3; TRBD2 agrees at 9 bases. Trimming cost V 4 bases and J 15 bases; bases outside gene matches: 8. Germline CDR1 is MDHEN and CDR2 is SYDVKM. CDR3 length: 12 residues. The CDR3 DNA is TGTGCCAGCAGTTCTGGACTAGCGCGCATCTATTTT. Encoded protein: CASSSGLARIYF.

V is TRBV4-1 and J is TRBJ1-4; D ambiguous. Trimming took off 3 bases at V and 7 bases at J, with 15 bases between the two ends. The CDR3 sequence is 15 residues long. From germline, CDR1 is MGHRA and CDR2 YSYEKL. As DNA, the CDR3 is TGCGCCAGCAGCCACCTTAACTTTGGAGGTGAAAAACTGTTTTTT. Its translation is CASSHLNFGGEKLFF.

The V gene is TRBV4-1, the J gene TRBJ1-5; the D gene is possibly TRBD1 (6 bases). The CDR3 totals 17 residues. Trimming took 0 bases from V and 2 from J, leaving 14 bases between them. Germline values: CDR1 MGHRA, CDR2 YSYEKL. The CDR3 region is CASSQDPGGMGNQPQHF. The CDR3 nucleotides read TGCGCCAGCAGCCAAGATCCTGGGGGCATGGGCAATCAGCCCCAGCATTTT.

The chain links TRBV19 to TRBJ2-5; TRBD1 matches 7 bases. Trimming removed 4 bases from V and 0 bases from J; junction bases left unmatched: 2. CDR1 and CDR2 (germline): LNHDA, SQIVND (reference sequence). The CDR3 consists of 14 residues. CDR3 sequence reads: CASSTGTDQETQYF. The CDR3 DNA follows: TGTGCCAGTAGTACGGGGACAGACCAAGAGACCCAGTACTTC.

This chain connects TRBV27 to TRBJ2-2; D is possibly TRBD2 (5 bases). Germline V gene sequence: CDR1 MNHEY, CDR2 SMNVEV (reference sequence). V shed 8 bases and J shed 1 base, with 17 bases lying between them. The length of the CDR3 is 16 residues. The CDR3 nucleotides are TGTGCCAGCCTATCGCGTCTCGGAGGGAACACCGGGGAGCTGTTTTTT. This encodes CASLSRLGGNTGELFF.

The V gene is TRBV5-1, the J gene TRBJ1-5; the D is unclear. V was shortened by 0 bases and J by 6 bases, with 10 bases between the two germline ends. The CDR3 loop spans 14 amino acids. CDR1 and CDR2 from the germline V gene are SGHRS and YFSETQ. The CDR3 DNA is TGCGCCAGCAGCTTGGATGGAGCGGGTCAGCCCCAGCATTTT. Protein product: CASSLDGAGQPQHF.

The V call is TRBV7-2, the J call TRBJ1-2, with unresolved D. This CDR3 region has 13 residues. The germline V gene has CDR1 SGHTA and CDR2 FQGNSA. V was trimmed by 1 base and J by 4 bases, leaving 7 bases between them. CDR3: CASSLVGFYGYTF. In nucleotides, the CDR3 is TGTGCCAGCAGCTTAGTCGGTTTCTATGGCTACACCTTC.

This chain links TRBV2 with TRBJ1-2; D may be TRBD1 (5 bases). The CDR3 runs to 13 residues. CDR1 and CDR2 from the germline V gene are SNHLY and FYNNEI. Trimming removed 5 bases at V and 1 base at J, with 8 bases between. The CDR3 DNA reads as TGTGCCAGCAGTTCAGGGATTAACTATGGCTACACCTTC. Residues: CASSSGINYGYTF.

The chain links TRBV11-2 to TRBJ2-2; 9 bases are shared with TRBD1. Looked up from germline, CDR1 is SGHAT and CDR2 is FQNNGV. J was trimmed by 7 bases and V by 4 bases; bases with no gene match: 1. This CDR3 contains 13 residues. The CDR3 loop reads CASSSGQGGELFF. CDR3 DNA: TGTGCCAGCAGCTCGGGACAGGGCGGGGAGCTGTTTTTT.

The chain carries TRBV29-1 and TRBJ2-7; D may be TRBD1 (5 bases). This CDR3 region has 13 residues. V dropped 1 base and J dropped 5 bases, with 12 bases sitting between them. CDR1 is SQVTM and CDR2 is ANQGSEA in the germline V gene. CDR3 in amino acids: CSVEGAAGHEQYF. In nucleotides, the CDR3 is TGCAGCGTTGAAGGGGCCGCAGGGCACGAGCAGTACTTC.

This clone showed up just a few times. The chain has TRBV5-4 and TRBJ1-6; perhaps TRBD1 as D (6 bases). Germline CDR1 is SGHNT and CDR2 is YYREEE (reference sequence). CDR3 length: 17 amino acids. Trimming left V 1 base short and J 6 bases short, with 17 bases between. The CDR3 nucleotides read TGTGCCAGCAGCTTGTTTTCGGGGGGCCCATCTAATTCACCCCTCCACTTT. Its translation is CASSLFSGGPSNSPLHF.